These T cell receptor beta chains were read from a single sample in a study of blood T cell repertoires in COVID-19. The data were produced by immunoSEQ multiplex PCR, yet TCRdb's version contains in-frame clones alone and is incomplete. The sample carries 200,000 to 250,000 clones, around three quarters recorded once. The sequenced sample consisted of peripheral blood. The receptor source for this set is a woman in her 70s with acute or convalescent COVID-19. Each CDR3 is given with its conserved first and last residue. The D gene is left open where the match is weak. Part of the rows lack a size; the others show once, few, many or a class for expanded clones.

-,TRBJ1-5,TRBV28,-,CASSSQEGGGNQPQHF,TGTGCCAGCAGCTCTCAGGAGGGTGGGGGCAATCAGCCCCAGCATTTT
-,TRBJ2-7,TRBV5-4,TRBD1,CASSLTGGQEQYF,TGTGCCAGCAGCTTGACAGGGGGGCAAGAGCAGTACTTC
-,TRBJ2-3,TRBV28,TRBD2,CASSLSSGRFVSTDTQYF,TGTGCCAGCAGTTTGTCGAGCGGGAGGTTTGTTAGCACAGATACGCAGTATTTT
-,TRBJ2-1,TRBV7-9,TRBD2,CASSSGLAGYNEQFF,TGTGCCAGCAGCTCGGGACTAGCGGGTTACAATGAGCAGTTCTTC
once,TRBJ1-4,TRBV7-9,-,CASSLTTNEKLFF,TGTGCCAGCAGTCTTACAACTAATGAAAAACTGTTTTTT
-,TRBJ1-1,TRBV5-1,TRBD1,CASSFDRVSEAFF,TGCGCCAGCAGCTTCGACAGGGTTAGTGAAGCTTTCTTT
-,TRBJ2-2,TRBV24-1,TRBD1,CATRVGQANTGELFF,TGTGCCACCAGGGTGGGACAGGCGAACACCGGGGAGCTGTTTTTT
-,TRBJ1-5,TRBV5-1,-,CASSLYGDSNQPQHF,TGCGCCAGCAGCTTGTACGGAGATAGCAATCAGCCCCAGCATTTT
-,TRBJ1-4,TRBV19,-,CATRPGGAPGDEKLFF,TGTGCCACCCGACCGGGAGGGGCCCCGGGGGATGAAAAACTGTTTTTT
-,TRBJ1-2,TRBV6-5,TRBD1,CASSGTRGIESGYTF,TGTGCCAGCAGCGGAACCAGGGGGATTGAGTCCGGCTACACCTTC
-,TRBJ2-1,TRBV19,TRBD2,CASSIVALAGGWYNEQFF,TGTGCCAGTAGTATAGTAGCACTAGCGGGAGGTTGGTACAATGAGCAGTTCTTC
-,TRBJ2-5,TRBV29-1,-,CSGGSLQETQYF,TGCAGCGGGGGCTCATTGCAAGAGACCCAGTACTTC
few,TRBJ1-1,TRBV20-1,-,CSASFGVGAFF,TGCAGTGCTAGTTTCGGTGTTGGAGCTTTCTTT
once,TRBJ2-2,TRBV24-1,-,CANRGRRGTGELFF,TGTGCCAACCGAGGGCGTCGAGGGACCGGGGAGCTGTTTTTT
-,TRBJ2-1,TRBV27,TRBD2,CASSYLAGGVNEQFF,TGTGCCAGCAGTTATCTAGCGGGAGGGGTCAATGAGCAGTTCTTC
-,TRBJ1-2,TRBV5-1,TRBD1,CASSLGGTDYGYTF,TGCGCCAGCAGTCTTGGCGGGACAGACTATGGCTACACCTTC
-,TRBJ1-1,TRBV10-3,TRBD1,CAISEKSGGNTEAFF,TGTGCCATCAGTGAGAAGTCAGGGGGGAACACTGAAGCTTTCTTT
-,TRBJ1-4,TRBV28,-,CASSPIVGGNEKLFF,TGTGCCAGCAGTCCAATTGTGGGGGGAAATGAAAAACTGTTTTTT
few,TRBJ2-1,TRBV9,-,CASSVTASSYNEQFF,TGTGCCAGCAGCGTCACTGCCTCCTCCTACAATGAGCAGTTCTTC
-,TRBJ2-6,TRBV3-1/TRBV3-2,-,CASSHPRNRARPIALTF,TGTGCCAGCAGCCATCCCCGGAACAGGGCGCGTCCTATCGCCCTGACTTTC
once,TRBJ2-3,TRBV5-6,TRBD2,CASSLAGGPDTQYF,TGTGCCAGCAGTTTAGCGGGAGGGCCAGATACGCAGTATTTT
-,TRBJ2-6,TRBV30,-,CAWSEGSGANVLTF,TGTGCCTGGAGCGAGGGCTCTGGGGCCAACGTCCTGACTTTC
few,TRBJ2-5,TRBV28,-,CASSLPGRETQYF,TGTGCCAGCAGTTTACCAGGTCGAGAGACCCAGTACTTC
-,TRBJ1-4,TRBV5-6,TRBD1,CASSPGTGPEKLFF,TGTGCCAGCAGCCCCGGGACAGGGCCGGAAAAACTGTTTTTT
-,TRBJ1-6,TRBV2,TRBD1,CASSDRVGNSPLHF,TGTGCCAGCAGCGACAGGGTCGGTAATTCACCCCTCCACTTT
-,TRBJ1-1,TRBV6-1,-,CASSEKRAEAFF,TGTGCCAGCAGTGAAAAACGCGCTGAAGCTTTCTTT
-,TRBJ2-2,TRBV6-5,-,CASSYSLALNTGELFF,TGTGCCAGCAGTTACTCTTTAGCTCTCAACACCGGGGAGCTGTTTTTT
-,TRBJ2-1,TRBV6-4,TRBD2,CASSLDRGGNEQFF,TGTGCCAGCAGCCTGGACCGCGGGGGCAATGAGCAGTTCTTC
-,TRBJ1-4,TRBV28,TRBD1,CASRRQGDEKLFF,TGTGCCAGCAGGCGACAGGGCGATGAAAAACTGTTTTTT
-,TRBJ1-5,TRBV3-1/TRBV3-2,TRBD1,CASSFGDRGNQPQHF,TGTGCCAGCAGCTTCGGGGACAGGGGGAATCAGCCCCAGCATTTT
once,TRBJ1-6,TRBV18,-,CASSPDRNSPLHF,TGTGCCAGCTCACCGGACAGAAATTCACCCCTCCACTTT
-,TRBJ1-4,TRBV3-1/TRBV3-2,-,CASSVQVNEKLFF,TGTGCCAGCAGCGTACAGGTTAATGAAAAACTGTTTTTT
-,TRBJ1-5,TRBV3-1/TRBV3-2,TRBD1,CASSLSGTGHQPQHF,TGTGCCAGCAGCCTTTCCGGGACAGGGCATCAGCCCCAGCATTTT
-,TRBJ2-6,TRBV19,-,CASRRQLSGANVLTF,TGTGCCAGTAGACGACAGCTCTCTGGGGCCAACGTCCTGACTTTC
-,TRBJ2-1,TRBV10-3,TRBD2,CAISEPAGVLNNEQFF,TGTGCCATCAGTGAGCCAGCGGGAGTTCTCAACAATGAGCAGTTCTTC
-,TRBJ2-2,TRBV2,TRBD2,CASTRAGGGTGELFF,TGTGCCAGCACCCGCGCGGGAGGGGGCACCGGGGAGCTGTTTTTT
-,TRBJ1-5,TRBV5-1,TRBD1,CASSPTGGTSNQPQHF,TGCGCCAGCAGCCCTACAGGGGGTACTAGCAATCAGCCCCAGCATTTT
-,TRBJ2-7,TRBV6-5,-,CASSYSPGDTYEQYF,TGTGCCAGCAGTTACTCACCCGGGGACACCTACGAGCAGTACTTC
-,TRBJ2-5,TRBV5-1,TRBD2,CASTLGGTGGSETQYF,TGCGCCAGCACCTTGGGGGGTACCGGGGGGTCGGAGACCCAGTACTTC
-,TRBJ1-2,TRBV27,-,CASSQRGGDGYTF,TGTGCCAGCAGTCAAAGGGGGGGCGATGGCTACACCTTC
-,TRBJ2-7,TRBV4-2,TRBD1,CASSPLQGYEQYF,TGTGCCAGCAGCCCTTTACAGGGGTACGAGCAGTACTTC
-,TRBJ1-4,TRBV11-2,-,CASSLRGSGTQTTNEKLFF,TGTGCCAGCAGCCTTAGGGGATCAGGGACTCAAACAACTAATGAAAAACTGTTTTTT
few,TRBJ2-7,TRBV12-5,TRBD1,CASGLVRRDRVRKRSYEQYF,TGTGCTAGTGGTTTGGTACGCCGGGACAGGGTTCGCAAGCGCTCCTACGAGCAGTACTTC
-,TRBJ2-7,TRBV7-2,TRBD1,CASSLQGASYEQYF,TGTGCCAGCAGCTTACAGGGGGCGTCCTACGAGCAGTACTTC
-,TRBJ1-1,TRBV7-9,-,CASSLERRNTEAFF,TGTGCCAGCAGCTTGGAGCGGAGGAACACTGAAGCTTTCTTT
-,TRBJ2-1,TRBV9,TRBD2,CASTVSGREGNEQFF,TGTGCCAGCACCGTTAGCGGGAGGGAGGGCAATGAGCAGTTCTTC
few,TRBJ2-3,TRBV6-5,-,CASSRGTSTDTQYF,TGTGCCAGCAGCCGAGGGACTAGCACAGATACGCAGTATTTT
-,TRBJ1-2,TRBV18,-,CASSPGSNYGYTF,TGTGCCAGCTCCCCCGGGTCTAACTATGGCTACACCTTC
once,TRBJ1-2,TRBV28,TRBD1,CASRTGGMGGYTF,TGTGCCAGCAGGACAGGGGGAATGGGTGGCTACACCTTC
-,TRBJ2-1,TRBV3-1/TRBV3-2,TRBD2,CASRHVGGGPYNEQFF,TGTGCCAGCAGACATGTCGGGGGAGGGCCTTACAATGAGCAGTTCTTC
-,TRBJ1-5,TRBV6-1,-,CASSGREGYILNSNQPQHF,TGTGCCAGCAGTGGGAGGGAGGGTTACATCTTAAATAGCAATCAGCCCCAGCATTTT
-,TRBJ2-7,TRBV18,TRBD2,CASSPPVGLAGKYEQYF,TGTGCCAGCTCACCACCAGTAGGACTAGCGGGCAAATACGAGCAGTACTTC
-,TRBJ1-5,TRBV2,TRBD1,CASSLDRGLNQPQHF,TGTGCCAGCAGTCTGGACAGGGGGCTTAATCAGCCCCAGCATTTT
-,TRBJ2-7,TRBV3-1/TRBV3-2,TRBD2,CASRPAGVPYEQYF,TGTGCCAGCAGACCAGCGGGAGTTCCCTACGAGCAGTACTTC
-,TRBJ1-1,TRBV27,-,CASSPTRGMPADF,TGTGCCAGCAGTCCCACTCGGGGGATGCCAGCCGATTTT
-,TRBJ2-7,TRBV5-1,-,CASSLEGSGGQGYEQYF,TGCGCCAGCAGCTTGGAGGGTTCCGGTGGGCAGGGCTACGAGCAGTACTTC
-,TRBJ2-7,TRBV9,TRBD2,CASSVGGLAEQYF,TGTGCCAGCAGCGTAGGGGGACTAGCCGAGCAGTACTTC
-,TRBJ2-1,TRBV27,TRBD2,CASSFRTSGLNEQFF,TGTGCCAGCAGTTTCAGGACTAGCGGTTTGAATGAGCAGTTCTTC
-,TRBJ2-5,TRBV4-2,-,CASSQEGAAGTPQETQYF,TGTGCCAGCAGCCAAGAGGGGGCCGCAGGGACCCCTCAAGAGACCCAGTACTTC
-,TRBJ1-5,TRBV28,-,CASTPPTGGNQPQHF,TGTGCCAGCACCCCCCCCACAGGTGGCAATCAGCCCCAGCATTTT